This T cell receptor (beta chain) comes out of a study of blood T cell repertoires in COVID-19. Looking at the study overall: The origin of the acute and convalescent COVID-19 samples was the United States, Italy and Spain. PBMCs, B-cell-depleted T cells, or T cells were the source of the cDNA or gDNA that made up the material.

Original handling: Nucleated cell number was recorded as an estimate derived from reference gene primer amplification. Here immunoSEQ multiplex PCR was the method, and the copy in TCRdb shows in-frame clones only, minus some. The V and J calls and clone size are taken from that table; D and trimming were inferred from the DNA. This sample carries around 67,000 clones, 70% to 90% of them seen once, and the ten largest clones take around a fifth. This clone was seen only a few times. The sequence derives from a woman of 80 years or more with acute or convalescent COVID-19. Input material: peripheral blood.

The CDR3 sequence is CASRGQGFYNEQFF. CDR3 sequence (DNA): TGTGCCAGCAGGGGACAGGGATTCTACAATGAGCAGTTCTTC. V usage is TRBV6-5 and J usage is TRBJ2-1, with 9 bases aligning to TRBD1. The CDR3 runs 14 residues. The V gene end was trimmed by 6 bases and the J gene end by 3 bases; junction bases not matched to a gene: 3. CDR1 MNHEY and CDR2 SVGAGI come from the germline V gene.